What follows are 25 T cell receptor beta chains derived from one specimen sequenced in a study of early T cells in non-severe SARS-CoV-2 infection. From the 5' RACE reads, TCRdb called clonotypes with MiXCR, one entry per CDR3 protein. The sample has about 64,000 distinct CDR3 sequences, 15% to 20% seen once; the top ten hold about 8.8%. The source was whole blood, collected at baseline. The receptor source for this set is an adult who was a healthcare worker with PCR-confirmed SARS-CoV-2 infection or an uninfected control (not recorded which).

The chain is built from TRBV6-5 and TRBJ2-3; TRBD2 aligns across 9 bases. Germline lookup yields CDR1 MNHEY and CDR2 SVGAGI. The CDR3 is 15 amino acids. The junction had 5 bases not matched to a gene; V was cut back by 6 bases and J by 1 base. The CDR3 DNA follows: TGTGCCAGCAGCCAAGCGGGAGGAGGCACAGATACGCAGTATTTT. It specifies CASSQAGGGTDTQYF.

This chain joins TRBV9 and TRBJ2-3; D is unresolved. Per germline, CDR1 SGDLS and CDR2 YYNGEE. CDR3 length equals 13 residues. The V end lost 0 bases, the J end lost 4 bases, and 6 bases lay between the germline ends. The CDR3 DNA reads as TGTGCCAGCAGCGTAGAGGACGCAGATACGCAGTATTTT. Its translation is CASSVEDADTQYF.

This clonotype was counted ten times or more. The rearrangement joins TRBV18 to TRBJ2-7, with D uncertain. The germline gives CDR1 KGHSH, CDR2 LQKENI. Trimming pared 3 bases from V and 1 base from J, leaving 13 bases between. CDR3 size: 15 residues. CDR3 bases: TGTGCCAGCTCACCTGGTGTAGACGGATCCTACGAGCAGTACTTC. It specifies CASSPGVDGSYEQYF.

The table lists this clonotype with a few counts. The gene calls are TRBV19 and TRBJ1-2, with TRBD1 as a possible D gene (5 bases). V lost 3 bases and J lost 7, with 12 bases in between. The germline CDR1 and CDR2 sequences are LNHDA and SQIVND (reference sequence). The CDR3 length is 13 residues. CDR3 coding DNA: TGTGCCAGTAGTATGGGGGGTGTCGGTGGCTACACCTTC. This encodes CASSMGGVGGYTF. The full variable domain, rest sourced from reference TRBV19 and TRBJ1-2, is DGGITQSPKYLFRKEGQNVTLSCEQNLNHDAMYWYRQDPGQGLRLIYYSQIVNDFQKGDIAEGYSVSREKKESFPLTVTSAQKNPTAFYLCASSMGGVGGYTFGSGTRLTVV.

This clonotype was observed a few times. The chain has TRBV20-1 and TRBJ2-7, with 7 bases fitting TRBD1. Germline assignment: CDR1 DFQATT and CDR2 SNEGSKA (reference sequence). The CDR3 length is 12 residues. V dropped 6 bases and J dropped 6; count of bases not matched to a gene: 8. CDR3 DNA sequence: TGCAGTGCAAAGCACGGGGACAGCGAGCAGTACTTC. Translating gives CSAKHGDSEQYF.

This clonotype was picked up many times. The genes are TRBV5-1 and TRBJ2-3, with D possibly called TRBD1 or TRBD2 (5 bases each). The V gene lost 4 bases and the J gene lost 0 bases, with 12 bases spanning the gap. This CDR3 contains 15 residues. Germline V lookup: CDR1 SGHRS, CDR2 YFSETQ. CDR3: CASSRDRASTDTQYF. CDR3 bases: TGCGCCAGCAGCCGGGACCGCGCTAGCACAGATACGCAGTATTTT.

The chain is built from TRBV4-2 and TRBJ1-4; D ambiguous. The CDR3 sequence is 15 residues long. In germline, CDR1 is LGHNA, CDR2 YNFKEQ. Trimming took off 1 base at V and 6 bases at J, with 12 bases between the two ends. CDR3 residues: CASSQAFAVDEKLFF. In DNA, the CDR3 is TGTGCCAGCAGCCAAGCGTTTGCGGTGGATGAAAAACTGTTTTTT.

The genes are TRBV7-9 and TRBJ1-1; 7 nucleotides align to TRBD1. Germline V lookup: CDR1 SEHNR, CDR2 FQNEAQ (reference sequence). Trimming cost V 5 bases and J 4 bases; bases outside gene matches: 10. This CDR3 spans 15 amino acids. Here the CDR3 reads CASSEVMTGSTEAFF. As DNA, the CDR3 is TGTGCCAGCAGCGAGGTAATGACAGGGAGCACTGAAGCTTTCTTT.

This clonotype was counted only a few times. This sequence joins TRBV30 and TRBJ1-2; D unresolved. The CDR3 is 13 residues long. Germline CDR1 reads GTSNPN; CDR2 reads SVGIG (reference sequence). V dropped 2 bases and J dropped 4 bases, with 11 bases sitting between them. CDR3 sequence (DNA): TGTGCCTGGAGTAGGGTGACCTCCTATGGCTACACCTTC. This sequence encodes CAWSRVTSYGYTF.

The chain couples TRBV7-2 to TRBJ1-1; TRBD1 aligns across 11 bases. Germline-derived CDR1 and CDR2 are SGHTA and FQGNSA. J gave up 0 bases and V 5 bases, and 8 bases lay outside the gene matches. The length of the CDR3 is 17 residues. The CDR3, as DNA: TGTGCCAGCAGCACTCGGACAGGGGGCGGCATGAACACTGAAGCTTTCTTT. As protein: CASSTRTGGGMNTEAFF.

This clonotype was observed a few times. The genes are TRBV5-1 and TRBJ2-5; D is ambiguous. V lost 6 bases and J 4 bases, leaving 16 bases between the germline ends. Germline values: CDR1 SGHRS, CDR2 YFSETQ. The CDR3 consists of 14 residues. The CDR3 here is CASTFGSGRETQYF. For the CDR3, the DNA is TGCGCCAGCACCTTCGGAAGTGGGCGAGAGACCCAGTACTTC.

V gene TRBV7-2 combines with J gene TRBJ2-7, with D hard to call. CDR1 SGHTA and CDR2 FQGNSA come from the germline V gene. The CDR3 is 12 amino acids. V was pared by 2 bases and J by 2 bases, with 4 bases between. CDR3 sequence: CASSLSPYEQYF. DNA of the CDR3: TGTGCCAGCAGCTTATCCCCCTACGAGCAGTACTTC.

The rearrangement links TRBV7-2 to TRBJ2-5; D unclear. The germline V gene has CDR1 SGHTA and CDR2 FQGNSA. V lost 1 base, J lost 2 bases, and 8 bases lay in between. There are 14 residues in the CDR3. Here the CDR3 reads CASSLGAKQETQYF. Here the CDR3 DNA reads TGTGCCAGCAGCTTAGGTGCCAAGCAAGAGACCCAGTACTTC.

This clonotype turned up a few times. The J gene is TRBJ2-5, the V gene TRBV2; 11 nucleotides align to TRBD2. The CDR3 is 14 amino acids. The germline gives CDR1 SNHLY, CDR2 FYNNEI. V lost 1 base, J lost 5 bases, and 0 bases stayed unmatched. DNA of the CDR3: TGTGCCAGCAGTGAAGGACTAGCGGGGGAGACCCAGTACTTC. It yields the protein CASSEGLAGETQYF.

This clonotype was seen a few times. J is TRBJ1-6 and V is TRBV18; D is possibly TRBD1 (6 bases). The CDR3 loop spans 15 amino acids. Germline CDR1 reads KGHSH; CDR2 reads LQKENI. The germline V and J ends were trimmed by 1 base and 2 bases, with 6 bases remaining between them. In DNA, the CDR3 is TGTGCCAGCTCACCACGACAGGCCTATAATTCACCCCTCCACTTT. It codes for CASSPRQAYNSPLHF. The full variable domain, its missing parts supplied by reference TRBV18 and TRBJ1-6, is NAGVMQNPRHLVRRRGQEARLRCSPMKGHSHVYWYRQLPEEGLKFMVYLQKENIIDESGMPKERFSAEFPKEGPSILRIQQVVRGDSAAYFCASSPRQAYNSPLHFGNGTRLTVT.

This chain connects TRBV10-3 to TRBJ2-1; 7 bases align to TRBD2. The CDR3 is made up of 14 amino acids. With 6 bases clipped from V and 8 bases from J, the junction kept 10 bases outside the gene matches. Per the germline V gene, CDR1 is ENHRY and CDR2 is SYGVKD. CDR3 nucleotides: TGTGCCATCAGCCCCGGACTAGTAGCCGATGAGCAGTTCTTC. Residues: CAISPGLVADEQFF.

This clonotype turned up a few times. The rearrangement uses TRBV27 and TRBJ2-3, with 8 bases matching TRBD1. The V and J ends lost 3 bases and 4 bases, in that order; junction bases with no gene match: 3. CDR3 length equals 14 residues. The germline V gene encodes CDR1 MNHEY and CDR2 SMNVEV (reference sequence). The CDR3 protein is CASSLGTGSDTQYF. For the CDR3, the DNA is TGTGCCAGCAGTTTGGGGACAGGCTCAGATACGCAGTATTTT.

By sample share, this clonotype is medium-sized (0.01 to 0.1%). V is TRBV24-1 and J is TRBJ1-4; 10 bases align to TRBD1. Germline trimming cut 3 bases from V and 6 bases from J; bases unmatched to any gene: 3. There are 15 residues in the CDR3. Per germline, CDR1 KGHDR and CDR2 SFDVKD. As DNA, the CDR3 is TGTGCCACCAGTGATGCCGGGACAGGGGATGAAAAACTGTTTTTT. This translates into CATSDAGTGDEKLFF.

This clonotype was recorded a few times. The gene calls are TRBV20-1 and TRBJ1-5; D might be TRBD1 (6 bases). There are 15 residues in the CDR3. Germline values: CDR1 DFQATT, CDR2 SNEGSKA (reference sequence). V lost 4 bases and J 2 bases, leaving 15 bases between the germline ends. CDR3 in amino acids: CSATSTGKGNQPQHF. The CDR3 DNA is TGCAGTGCTACGTCCACAGGGAAGGGCAATCAGCCCCAGCATTTT.

This chain joins TRBV6-5 and TRBJ2-7, with D perhaps TRBD1 or TRBD2 (5 bases each). Germline CDR1 MNHEY, CDR2 SVGAGI. The CDR3 is made up of 14 amino acids. Trimming took off 6 bases at V and 2 bases at J, with 14 bases between the two ends. CDR3: CASSRAAGPYEQYF. The CDR3 nucleotides read TGTGCCAGCAGCAGGGCCGCGGGCCCCTACGAGCAGTACTTC.

The V call is TRBV29-1, the J call TRBJ1-2, with D possibly being TRBD1 (5 bases). Per germline, CDR1 SQVTM and CDR2 ANQGSEA. V shed 4 bases and J shed 6 bases, with 9 bases lying between them. The CDR3 is 11 amino acids. The CDR3 region is CSVARADGYTF. For the CDR3, the DNA is TGCAGCGTTGCCAGGGCGGATGGCTACACCTTC.

The chain joins TRBV28 to TRBJ2-7; no definite D call. CDR1 is MDHEN, CDR2 SYDVKM, per germline. Trimming pared 8 bases from V and 5 bases from J, leaving 4 bases between. The CDR3 is 9 residues long. CDR3 protein: CASGHEQYF. The CDR3 DNA follows: TGTGCCAGCGGCCACGAGCAGTACTTC.

V gene TRBV3-1 combines with J gene TRBJ2-5; no firm D call. The CDR3 is 14 amino acids. The V and J ends lost 0 bases and 5 bases respectively, with 10 bases between them. Germline CDR1 LGHDT, CDR2 YNNKEL (reference sequence). CDR3 nucleotide sequence: TGTGCCAGCAGCCAAGAAAGGGCCGGGGAGACCCAGTACTTC. It specifies CASSQERAGETQYF.

The gene calls are TRBV6-1 and TRBJ2-7; TRBD1 aligns across 10 bases. V shed 6 bases and J 7 bases; nucleotides not matched to a gene: 12. Looked up from germline, CDR1 is MNHNS and CDR2 is SASEGT. The CDR3 contains 15 residues. The CDR3 here is CASRQGTGETYEQYF. CDR3 DNA: TGTGCCAGCAGACAAGGGACAGGGGAAACGTATGAGCAGTACTTC.

The chain is built from TRBV4-1 and TRBJ2-4; 8 nucleotides align to TRBD2. The length of the CDR3 is 17 residues. From germline, CDR1 is MGHRA and CDR2 YSYEKL. The V segment lost 0 bases and the J segment 6 bases; nucleotides outside the gene matches: 10. As DNA, the CDR3 is TGCGCCAGCAGCCAAGATGCAGGGGCGGGGGGACCAAACATTCAGTACTTC. As protein: CASSQDAGAGGPNIQYF.